This T cell receptor (beta chain) is from a study of tumor-infiltrating lymphocytes in primary liver carcinoma. Whole-study context: Samples produced roughly 3.5 to 7.5 million productive TCRbeta reads, comparable across tissue types. Notes on the study in general: The 250 largest clones made up significantly more of tumor than blood repertoires (p = 0.039).

Total RNA (around 500 ng) served as template for TCR beta cDNA synthesis primed by a constant-region primer. It was through three nested multiplex PCR rounds of slightly modified ARM-PCR that TCR beta libraries arose. MiXCR, applied by TCRdb to the multiplex PCR reads, yields one record per CDR3 protein. The data contain under 45,000 distinct CDR3 sequences, about 73% of them singletons. About this clonotype: Its antigen is as yet unknown. Compared with germline, one end of the junction differs, possibly owing to a read error.

Without any cell sorting, roughly 18-30 mg of bulk tissue yielded co-extracted RNA and DNA. Each tumor specimen held more than 80% viable tumor cells. The material sequenced was liver tumor tissue from sampling region 2. As to subset: tumor region T2, inferior pole. This receptor was obtained from a middle-aged man with primary liver carcinoma and hepatitis B virus infection.

The CDR3 region is CASSLNAKEHFF. The DNA of the CDR3 is TGTGCCAGCAGCCTAAATGCCAAAGAGCATTTCTTC. The chain joins TRBV11-3 to TRBJ2-1; no firm D call. The CDR3 covers 12 residues. From germline, CDR1 is SGHNT and CDR2 YENEEA.